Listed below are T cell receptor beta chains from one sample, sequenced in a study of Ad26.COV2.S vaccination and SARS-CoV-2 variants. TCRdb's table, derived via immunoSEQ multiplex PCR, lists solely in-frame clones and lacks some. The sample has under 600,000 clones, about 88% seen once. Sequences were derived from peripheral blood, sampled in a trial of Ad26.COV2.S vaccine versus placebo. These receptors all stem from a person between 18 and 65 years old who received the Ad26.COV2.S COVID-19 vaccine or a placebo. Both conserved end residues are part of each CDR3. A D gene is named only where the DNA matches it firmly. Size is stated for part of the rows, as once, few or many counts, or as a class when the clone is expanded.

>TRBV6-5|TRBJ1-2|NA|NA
TGTGCCAGCAGTTACTCGAAGTCGGGAAACTATGGCTACACCTTC
CASSYSKSGNYGYTF
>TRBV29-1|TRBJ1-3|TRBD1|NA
TGCAGCGTGGGGGACAGCCCATTCTCTGGATCTGGAAACACCATATATTTT
CSVGDSPFSGSGNTIYF
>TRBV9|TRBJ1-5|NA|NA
TGTGCCAGCAGCGTAGGGGCACGTCAGCCCCAGCATTTT
CASSVGARQPQHF
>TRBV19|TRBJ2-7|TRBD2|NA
TGTGCCAGTAGGGGACTAGCGGGCTCCTACGAGCAGTACTTC
CASRGLAGSYEQYF
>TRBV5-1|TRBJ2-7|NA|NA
TGCGCCAGCAGCTTGGGACAGCTCCCCACCTACGAGCAGTACTTC
CASSLGQLPTYEQYF
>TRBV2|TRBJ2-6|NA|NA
TGTGCCAGCAGTAGGGGCTCTGGGGCCAACGTCCTGACTTTC
CASSRGSGANVLTF
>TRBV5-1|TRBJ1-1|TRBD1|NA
TGCGCCAGCAGCATACGAACCGGGACAGACTTGAAAGCTTTCTTT
CASSIRTGTDLKAFF
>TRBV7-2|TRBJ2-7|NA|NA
TGTGCCAGCAGCTTAGTAGGGGACCACGAGCAGTACTTC
CASSLVGDHEQYF
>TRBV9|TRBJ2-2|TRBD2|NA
TGTGCCAGCAGCCCCAGACTAGCGGTGGGGCACGGGGAGCTGTTTTTT
CASSPRLAVGHGELFF
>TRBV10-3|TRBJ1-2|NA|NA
TGTGCCATCACCATGAACAAGGGCTTTAGCGGCTACACCTTC
CAITMNKGFSGYTF
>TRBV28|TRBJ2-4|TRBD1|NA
TGTGCCAGCAGTCTCCGGACAGGGGGTCACATTCAGTACTTC
CASSLRTGGHIQYF
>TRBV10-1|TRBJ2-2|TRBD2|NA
TGCGCCAGGGGCTTAGCGGGAGGGCCTACAGCCGGGGAGCTGTTTTTT
CARGLAGGPTAGELFF
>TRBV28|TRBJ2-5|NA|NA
TGTGCCAGCAGCCCCGCCGGGGGTTACCAAGAGACCCAGTACTTC
CASSPAGGYQETQYF
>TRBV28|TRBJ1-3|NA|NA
TGTGCCAGCAGCCCCGACAGATCTCGACGAAACACCATATATTTT
CASSPDRSRRNTIYF
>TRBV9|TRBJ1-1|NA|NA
TGTGCCAGCAGCGTAGCGGCAGGAGATGAAGCTTTCTTT
CASSVAAGDEAFF
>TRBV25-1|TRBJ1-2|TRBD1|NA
TGTGCCAGCAGGGGCTTGGACAGGGTCAGCGGCTACACCTTC
CASRGLDRVSGYTF
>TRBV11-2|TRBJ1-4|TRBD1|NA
TGTGCCAGCAGCTCGGACAGGGAGAGTGTGAAACTGTTTTTT
CASSSDRESVKLFF
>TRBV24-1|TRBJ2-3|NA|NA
TGTGCCACCGGAGAGGACAGCACAGATACGCAGTATTTT
CATGEDSTDTQYF
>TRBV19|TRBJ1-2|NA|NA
TGTGCCAGTAGTATAGGAGGGGCGTCTAACTATGGCTACACCTTC
CASSIGGASNYGYTF
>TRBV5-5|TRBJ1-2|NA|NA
TGTGCCAGCAGTTTAACCGGGACGGAGTATGGCTACACCTTC
CASSLTGTEYGYTF
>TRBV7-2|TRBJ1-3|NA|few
TGTGCCAGCAGCCCGAGGATGGGGACTGGAAACACCATATATTTT
CASSPRMGTGNTIYF
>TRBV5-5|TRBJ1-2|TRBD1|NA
TGTGCCAGCAGCTTGTGGGGACAGAGCTATGGCTACACCTTC
CASSLWGQSYGYTF
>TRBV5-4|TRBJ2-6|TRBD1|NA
TGTGCCACACAAGCTGCGGGACAGGGTGTCTCTGGGGCCAACGTCCTGACTTTC
CATQAAGQGVSGANVLTF
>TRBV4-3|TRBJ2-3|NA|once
TGCGCCAGCAGCCAAGAGAGGCAGGGAACAGATACGCAGTATTTT
CASSQERQGTDTQYF
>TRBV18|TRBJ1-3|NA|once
TGTGCCAGCTCAACCTTGGAACCCTCCCCTTCTGGAAACACCATATATTTT
CASSTLEPSPSGNTIYF
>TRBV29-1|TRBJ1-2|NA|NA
TGCAGCGTTGCCCACCTTCTTGGGGGTAACTATGGCTACACCTTC
CSVAHLLGGNYGYTF
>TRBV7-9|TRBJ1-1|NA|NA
TGTGCCAGCAGCCCGGGGGCCCATAGGGGATGGGAAGCTTTCTTT
CASSPGAHRGWEAFF
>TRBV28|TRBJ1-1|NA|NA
TGTGCCAGCAGCACCATTAACAGGAACACTGAAGCTTTCTTT
CASSTINRNTEAFF
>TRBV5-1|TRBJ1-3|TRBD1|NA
TGCGCCAGCAGTCCGACAGGGTTGTCTGGAAACACCATATATTTT
CASSPTGLSGNTIYF
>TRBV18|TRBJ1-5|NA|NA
TGTGCCAGCTCACCATATTCGGGGAAAGATCAGCCCCAGCATTTT
CASSPYSGKDQPQHF
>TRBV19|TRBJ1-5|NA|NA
TGTGCCAGTAGTATATCAGGCGGTGGGCCCCAGCATTTT
CASSISGGGPQHF
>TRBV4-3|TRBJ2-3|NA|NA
TGCGCCAGCAGCCAAGATGGGGCCCACCAGGGTACAGATACGCAGTATTTT
CASSQDGAHQGTDTQYF
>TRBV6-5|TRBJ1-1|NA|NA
TGTGCCAGCAGCCGTGGTTCTGAAGCTTTCTTT
CASSRGSEAFF
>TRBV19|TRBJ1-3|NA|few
TGTGCCAGTAGTCATACAGGGAGCTCTGGAAACACCATATATTTT
CASSHTGSSGNTIYF
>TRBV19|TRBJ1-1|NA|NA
TGTGCCAGTAGTATAGCTGGCAGGGGGAACACTGAAGCTTTCTTT
CASSIAGRGNTEAFF
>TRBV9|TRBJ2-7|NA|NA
TGTGCCAGCAGCGTAGGGGGCAGCCCCTACGAGCAGTACTTC
CASSVGGSPYEQYF
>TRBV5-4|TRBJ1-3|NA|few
TGTGCCAGCAGCTTGGACGGCAGCGGAAACACCATATATTTT
CASSLDGSGNTIYF
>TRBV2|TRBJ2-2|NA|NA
TGTGCCAGCAGTGCTGAACAGGGAGACACCGGGGAGCTGTTTTTT
CASSAEQGDTGELFF
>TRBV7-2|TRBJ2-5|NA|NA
TGTGCCAGCAGCTCCGGGACGAATAGAGAGACCCAGTACTTC
CASSSGTNRETQYF
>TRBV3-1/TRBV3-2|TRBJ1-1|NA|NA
TGTGCCAGCAGGCGGGAGAACACTGAAGCTTTCTTT
CASRRENTEAFF
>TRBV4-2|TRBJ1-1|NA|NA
TGTGCCAGCAGCCAAGAGACAGACACTGAAGCTTTCTTT
CASSQETDTEAFF